This T cell receptor (beta chain) was sequenced in a study of beta chain features in type 1 diabetes. The germline V gene has CDR1 KGHSH and CDR2 LQKENI. CDR3 length: 16 residues. V was clipped by 4 bases and J by 1 base, with 13 bases between them. As every portion of the isolated RNA was reverse transcribed, the sequencing read expressed TCRB transcripts. This table comes from immunoSEQ multiplex PCR, and its TCRdb copy is limited to in-frame clones, with some not included. The data show 970,000 or so clones, roughly a sixth seen once. V gene TRBV18 combines with J gene TRBJ2-2; tentatively, D is TRBD1 (5 bases). The sequence derives from a woman aged 18-29 years in good health. Material: naive CD4+ T cells from blood. The chain's CDR3 is CASSLFDSLNTGELFF. CDR3 bases: TGTGCCAGCTCACTCTTTGACAGTCTGAACACCGGGGAGCTGTTTTTT.